These T cell receptor beta chains were read from a single sample in a study of tumor and adjacent non-tumor tissue in lung cancer. MiXCR, applied by TCRdb to the multiplex PCR reads, yields one record per CDR3 protein. Of about 86,000 distinct CDR3 sequences listed, more than 75% are singletons. The sequenced material came from distant non-tumor lung tissue. The receptors shown here come from a woman aged 50 to 60 with non-small cell lung cancer. The CDR3 runs from the conserved cysteine through the conserved F or W. Each record gives: J gene, V gene, clone size, D gene, CDR3 protein, CDR3 DNA. A D gene is named only where the DNA matches it firmly. The listing skips clone size in some rows; elsewhere it reads once, few, many or a size class.

j_call: TRBJ2-3; v_call: TRBV5-1; clone_size: NA; d_call: TRBD2; cdr3_aa: CASSLGAGSSTDMQYF; cdr3_nt: TGCGCCAGCAGCTTGGGAGCGGGAAGCAGCACAGATATGCAGTATTTT
j_call: TRBJ2-7; v_call: TRBV6-5; clone_size: many; d_call: NA; cdr3_aa: CASSSQASYEQYF; cdr3_nt: TGTGCCAGCAGTAGCCAGGCGTCCTACGAGCAGTACTTC
j_call: TRBJ2-3; v_call: TRBV4-1; clone_size: NA; d_call: TRBD2; cdr3_aa: CASQTSVTHTQYF; cdr3_nt: TGCGCCAGTCAGACTAGCGTCACACATACACAGTATTTT
j_call: TRBJ1-2; v_call: TRBV28; clone_size: NA; d_call: NA; cdr3_aa: CASNSMARTDDYTF; cdr3_nt: TGTGCCAGCAACTCGATGGCCCGCACGGATGACTACACCTTC
j_call: TRBJ2-2; v_call: TRBV12-3/TRBV12-4; clone_size: NA; d_call: NA; cdr3_aa: CARSQGRGSNTGELFF; cdr3_nt: TGTGCCAGAAGTCAAGGACGGGGGTCGAACACCGGGGAGCTGTTTTTT
j_call: TRBJ2-7; v_call: TRBV29-1; clone_size: NA; d_call: TRBD2; cdr3_aa: CSDVGEAGGVLYEQYF; cdr3_nt: TGCAGCGACGTTGGGGAAGCGGGAGGAGTCTTGTACGAGCAGTACTTC
j_call: TRBJ2-7; v_call: TRBV12-3/TRBV12-4; clone_size: NA; d_call: NA; cdr3_aa: CASRGKGYGQYF; cdr3_nt: TGTGCCAGCAGGGGAAAGGGCTACGGGCAGTACTTC
j_call: TRBJ2-7; v_call: TRBV28; clone_size: many; d_call: NA; cdr3_aa: CASSYGQLAYEQYF; cdr3_nt: TGTGCCAGCAGTTACGGACAGTTAGCCTACGAGCAGTACTTC
j_call: TRBJ1-3; v_call: TRBV14; clone_size: NA; d_call: TRBD1; cdr3_aa: CASSQDRTLRNAIYF; cdr3_nt: TGTGCTAGCAGCCAGGACAGGACACTGAGAAACGCCATATATTTT
j_call: TRBJ2-7; v_call: TRBV5-1; clone_size: many; d_call: TRBD2; cdr3_aa: CASSLASGSYEQYF; cdr3_nt: TGCGCCAGCAGCTTGGCTAGCGGTTCCTACGAGCAGTACTTC
j_call: TRBJ1-4; v_call: TRBV29-1; clone_size: few; d_call: NA; cdr3_aa: CIVGESDEKLFF; cdr3_nt: TGCATCGTGGGGGAATCGGATGAAAAACTGTTTTTT
j_call: TRBJ1-2; v_call: TRBV6-5; clone_size: NA; d_call: TRBD1; cdr3_aa: CASSYAGTALHDYTF; cdr3_nt: TGTGCCAGCAGTTACGCAGGGACAGCTCTTCATGACTACACCTTC
j_call: TRBJ2-7; v_call: TRBV11-2; clone_size: NA; d_call: NA; cdr3_aa: CASSTGAGRTYGQYF; cdr3_nt: TGTGCCAGCAGCACCGGGGCAGGGCGCACATACGGGCAGTACTTC
j_call: TRBJ2-7; v_call: TRBV10-3; clone_size: many; d_call: NA; cdr3_aa: CAISGVDSSSYEQYF; cdr3_nt: TGTGCCATCAGTGGCGTGGACTCAAGCTCCTACGAGCAGTACTTC
j_call: TRBJ2-7; v_call: TRBV29-1; clone_size: NA; d_call: TRBD2; cdr3_aa: CSFISGKAVHEQYF; cdr3_nt: TGTAGCTTCATCAGCGGGAAGGCAGTCCACGAGCAGTACTTC
j_call: TRBJ2-2; v_call: TRBV6-2/TRBV6-3; clone_size: NA; d_call: TRBD2; cdr3_aa: CASMPRLASIRELFF; cdr3_nt: TGTGCCAGTATGCCTCGACTAGCCTCCATCAGGGAGCTGTTTTTT
j_call: TRBJ2-1; v_call: TRBV10-1; clone_size: NA; d_call: TRBD2; cdr3_aa: CASSDAGGVDELFF; cdr3_nt: TGCGCCAGCAGTGACGCGGGGGGAGTGGATGAGCTGTTCTTC
j_call: TRBJ1-4; v_call: TRBV29-1; clone_size: few; d_call: TRBD1; cdr3_aa: CSVQLLENRGRENLFF; cdr3_nt: TGCAGCGTTCAGCTCCTCGAGAACAGGGGACGGGAAAATCTGTTTTTT
j_call: TRBJ1-5; v_call: TRBV29-1; clone_size: NA; d_call: NA; cdr3_aa: CSVDLGGGGDQPQHF; cdr3_nt: TGCAGCGTTGATTTAGGTGGAGGGGGAGATCAGCCCCAGCATTTT
j_call: TRBJ1-4; v_call: TRBV6-5; clone_size: NA; d_call: NA; cdr3_aa: CASSHLNQGGSNEKLFF; cdr3_nt: TGTGCCAGCAGTCATCTTAATCAAGGGGGTTCTAATGAAAAACTGTTTTTT
j_call: TRBJ2-2; v_call: TRBV12-3/TRBV12-4; clone_size: NA; d_call: TRBD1; cdr3_aa: CASSLWTGTSTGDLFF; cdr3_nt: TGTGCCAGTAGTTTATGGACAGGGACAAGCACCGGGGACCTGTTTTTT
j_call: TRBJ1-1; v_call: TRBV6-1; clone_size: few; d_call: NA; cdr3_aa: CASSATAVEAFF; cdr3_nt: TGTGCCAGCAGTGCCACAGCTGTAGAAGCTTTCTTT
j_call: TRBJ2-5; v_call: TRBV10-3; clone_size: NA; d_call: NA; cdr3_aa: CATAGSRDQETQYF; cdr3_nt: TGTGCAACTGCAGGGTCAAGGGACCAAGAAACCCAGTACTTC
j_call: TRBJ1-5; v_call: TRBV4-1; clone_size: once; d_call: NA; cdr3_aa: CASSQTSQGHNQPQHF; cdr3_nt: TGCGCCAGCAGCCAAACTTCGCAGGGACATAATCAGCCCCAGCATTTT
j_call: TRBJ1-2; v_call: TRBV5-1; clone_size: many; d_call: TRBD1; cdr3_aa: CASSLYPGQEAYGYTF; cdr3_nt: TGCGCCAGCAGCTTATACCCGGGACAGGAAGCCTATGGCTACACCTTC
j_call: TRBJ2-1; v_call: TRBV5-4; clone_size: NA; d_call: NA; cdr3_aa: CASSSLALSSYDEQLF; cdr3_nt: TGTGCCAGCAGCTCGCTAGCGCTGAGCTCCTACGATGAGCAGCTCTTC
j_call: TRBJ1-3; v_call: TRBV6-5; clone_size: few; d_call: NA; cdr3_aa: CASRSSGNTIHF; cdr3_nt: TGTGCCAGCAGATCGTCTGGAAACACTATACATTTT
j_call: TRBJ2-5; v_call: TRBV6-2/TRBV6-3; clone_size: medium-sized; d_call: NA; cdr3_aa: CASKGRRDPRGGQETQYF; cdr3_nt: TGTGCCAGCAAGGGACGGCGGGACCCTCGAGGTGGACAAGAGACCCAGTACTTC
j_call: TRBJ2-2; v_call: TRBV12-3/TRBV12-4; clone_size: NA; d_call: TRBD1; cdr3_aa: CVSNTGTGATNTGELFF; cdr3_nt: TGTGTCAGCAATACCGGGACAGGGGCAACTAACACCGGGGAGCTGTTTTTT
j_call: TRBJ2-7; v_call: TRBV6-6; clone_size: NA; d_call: NA; cdr3_aa: CASSSPGSSYKQYF; cdr3_nt: TGTGCCAGCAGTTCGCCGGGATCCTCTTACAAGCAATACTTC
j_call: TRBJ2-3; v_call: TRBV11-2; clone_size: medium-sized; d_call: NA; cdr3_aa: CASSLASTDTQYF; cdr3_nt: TGTGCCAGCAGCTTAGCTAGTACAGATACGCAGTATTTT
j_call: TRBJ2-3; v_call: TRBV10-3; clone_size: NA; d_call: NA; cdr3_aa: CAISEGDMSTDTQYF; cdr3_nt: TGTGCTATCAGTGAGGGGGACATGAGCACAGATACGCAGTATTTT
j_call: TRBJ2-3; v_call: TRBV4-1; clone_size: NA; d_call: NA; cdr3_aa: CASSQVTGYNQPQYF; cdr3_nt: TGCGCCAGCAGCCAAGTAACCGGATACAATCAGCCCCAGTATTTT
j_call: TRBJ1-3; v_call: TRBV7-9; clone_size: many; d_call: NA; cdr3_aa: CASSSGRGPASGNTIYF; cdr3_nt: TGTGCCAGCAGCTCCGGGAGAGGGCCTGCATCTGGAAACACCATATATTTT
j_call: TRBJ2-3; v_call: TRBV20-1; clone_size: NA; d_call: TRBD2; cdr3_aa: CSVRNHGTSTDTRYF; cdr3_nt: TGCAGTGTTAGAAACCACGGGACTAGCACAGATACGCGTTATTTT
j_call: TRBJ2-7; v_call: TRBV4-1; clone_size: NA; d_call: TRBD2; cdr3_aa: CASSQDLFRLAGGSEQHF; cdr3_nt: TGCGCCAGCAGCCAAGATCTGTTCAGACTAGCGGGAGGCTCCGAGCAGCACTTC
j_call: TRBJ2-7; v_call: TRBV5-6; clone_size: many; d_call: TRBD2; cdr3_aa: CASSLWASGKVEQYF; cdr3_nt: TGTGCCAGCAGCTTGTGGGCTAGCGGGAAAGTCGAGCAGTACTTC
j_call: TRBJ2-3; v_call: TRBV20-1; clone_size: NA; d_call: NA; cdr3_aa: CGARLPGRRGGTDTQYF; cdr3_nt: TGCGGTGCTAGGCTCCCGGGAAGGCGAGGTGGCACAGATACGCAGTATTTT
j_call: TRBJ1-1; v_call: TRBV6-1; clone_size: NA; d_call: NA; cdr3_aa: CASSNRWERVNTEAFF; cdr3_nt: TGTGCCAGCAGTAACCGATGGGAAAGGGTGAACACTGAAGCTTTCTTT
j_call: TRBJ2-5; v_call: TRBV10-1; clone_size: NA; d_call: NA; cdr3_aa: CASCESGQRQTQYF; cdr3_nt: TGCGCCAGCTGTGAGTCCGGACAGAGACAGACCCAGTACTTC
j_call: TRBJ2-1; v_call: TRBV6-5; clone_size: NA; d_call: NA; cdr3_aa: CACSYSALLLESEQFF; cdr3_nt: TGTGCCTGCAGTTACTCGGCTCTACTCCTGGAGAGTGAGCAGTTCTTC
j_call: TRBJ1-6; v_call: TRBV18; clone_size: NA; d_call: TRBD1; cdr3_aa: CASSPLPGQDSPLHF; cdr3_nt: TGTGCCAGCTCACCGCTCCCGGGACAGGATTCACCCCTCCACTTT
j_call: TRBJ2-1; v_call: TRBV4-1; clone_size: NA; d_call: NA; cdr3_aa: CASSLDSGWDRGFHNEQLF; cdr3_nt: TGCGCCAGCAGCCTAGATTCCGGGTGGGATCGCGGTTTCCACAATGAGCAGCTCTTC